Here is one T cell receptor beta chain with its context. This receptor's antigen is unknown. Base qualities are not recorded, but no much larger clone differs from it by a single base. The cohort comprised some 680 healthy bone marrow donors. Cohort members were all nominally healthy when sampled, although unrecorded immune exposures were likely present. The donor was CMV seropositive and was included in the group of 250 to 350 seropositive cohort members. Each donor provided a peripheral blood sample, and peripheral blood mononuclear cells were used for TCR beta sequencing. Genomic DNA extraction from the blood cell samples was performed with the Qiagen DNeasy Blood Extraction Kit. The data are from a study of cytomegalovirus exposure and HLA in healthy donors (dated by TCRdb to about 2017). Regarding the complete study: An earlier analysis of some 600 of the donors reported about 280 Gb of sequence data and about 120 million unique TCR beta sequences obtained from around 170 million T cells. An early release covering 550 to 650 HLA-typed donors comprised 300 to 350 gigabases of sequencing data and around 85 million unique TCR sequences. Of the 350 to 400 genotyped donors, approximately 80% fell in the genetic ancestry cluster associated with self-reported Caucasian donors. The study was designed to test whether signatures of past pathogen exposure could be identified by cataloging public T cell receptors. The study used immunosequencing to profile the T cell repertoires of more than 650 subjects and linked those repertoires to cytomegalovirus serostatus. Besides the first cohort of approximately 710 subjects, a separate validation cohort made up of 120 or so different subjects was used. To predict cytomegalovirus infection status, the study brought together high-throughput TCR immunosequencing, statistical association of individual TCRs with disease status, and machine learning. A later analysis re-examined previously published TCR beta repertoires from several hundred donors and added high-resolution HLA genotyping to investigate patterns of TCR occurrence. The later analysis used no new phenotypic data to find candidate immune exposures, relying instead on TCR beta sequences and their occurrence across donors. In an earlier analysis of roughly 600 of the donors, high-throughput TCR beta sequencing was used to judge whether each TCR beta V gene segment behaved as functional or pseudogenic. Donor age, sex, ethnicity and CMV serostatus were collected together with the repertoire data. In a later genetic analysis, genome-wide SNP genotypes for 398 of the 666 donors were used, and that subset was treated as a discovery cohort. All discovery cohort repertoires had been generated on a single sequencing platform. Class I and class II HLA loci were covered by the typing at four-digit resolution. The number of typed donors differed by locus: roughly 629-640 for A, B, C, DRB1 and DQB1; some 500 for DQA1; some 610 for DPA1; and around 470 for DPB1. Four to six DR-DQ haplotypes were handled as single units for association and clustering, since linkage in the cohort was strong. Across roughly 420 genotyped donors of the cohort, an average of roughly 200,000 unique TCR beta nucleotide sequences per donor were sequenced, and approximately 19% of those sequences were non-productive.

Library construction relied on the immunoSEQ multiplex PCR assay. The multiplex PCR relied on a mix of 60 forward primers for TCR Vbeta segments and 13 reverse primers for TCR Jbeta segments. A multiplex PCR assay on genomic DNA amplified the CDR3 region of rearranged TCR beta genes. On the Illumina HiSeq System, the amplified TCR beta libraries were sequenced as 87-base-pair reads. Per the source publication's procedure: A later analysis tallied roughly 80 million unique TCR beta chains across the approximately 670 repertoires, and approximately 9.9 million of those chains were shared by two or more donors. Raw reads were error-corrected and collapsed into unique sequences with a nearest-neighbor algorithm that merged closely related sequences to remove PCR and sequencing errors. Alignment of CDR3 sequences to IMGT reference sequences was used to assign V, D and J gene segments. For a sequence to be retained, at least a six-nucleotide match to both a V gene segment and a J gene segment was required. Rearrangements were classified as productive when the CDR3 lacked stop codons and remained in frame with V and J, and all other rearrangements were classified as non-productive. Following IMGT convention, CDR3 was defined as the stretch from the second conserved V-encoded cysteine to the conserved J-encoded phenylalanine. The earlier analysis of approximately 500 of the donors excluded sequences that lacked an unambiguous match to a single V gene segment. An earlier analysis of about 600 of the donors called V segments functional above 56.7% productive rearrangements and segregating when the between-donor standard deviation exceeded 5%. To diagnose cytomegalovirus status from the catalog of TCR beta chain sequences, a statistical classification framework was built. A later analysis assigned V and J genes by comparing TCR nucleotide sequences with IMGT/GENE-DB human TR gene sequences. In a later analysis, CDR3 sequences and most-parsimonious VDJ recombination scenarios were assigned using the TCRdist pipeline. In a later analysis, each TCR beta chain was defined by its CDR3 amino acid sequence together with its V-gene family, and reads without a unique V-gene family were excluded. To address suspected cross-contamination and a sequencing artifact, a later analysis removed some 620 highly shared, low-generation-probability nucleotide sequences. In a later analysis, a clonal expansion index for each public chain was calculated from normalized within-repertoire ranks of inferred template counts. Generation probabilities in a later analysis came from a VDJ recombination model fitted to out-of-frame rearrangements, and those results were checked against IGoR. In a later analysis, TCR-TCR, TCR-HLA and TCR-CMV co-occurrence was scored with hypergeometric tests, and a repertoire-size bias correction was applied to TCR pairs. False discovery rates were estimated in a later analysis by permuting HLA or CMV assignments 20 times. In a later analysis, co-occurring TCRs were grouped using DBSCAN, with TCRdist sequence similarity added in when clustering inside HLA-allele-positive subsets. Co-occurrence clustering excluded repertoires with fewer than 30,000 or more than 120,000 public chains, plus five with anomalous nucleotide sharing. TCRdb holds this immuneACCESS table with in-frame rearrangements only. Some clones are missing; in checked studies, unresolved V genes explain under half, and the rest has no known cause. For V, J and clone size, that table is used; D and trimming come from the DNA. This sample holds over 150,000 clones; approximately 80% were observed only once. Around 2.2% of the sample belongs to the ten largest clones.

The CDR3 holds 13 amino acids from the cysteine to the phenylalanine. Only the CDR3 region is kept as DNA, spanning 39 bases read in frame from base 1. Trimming removed 8 bases from V and 7 bases from J, leaving 17 bases between the germline ends. The germline V gene sets CDR1 to MNHEY and CDR2 to SVGAGI. Beyond this particular receptor, the publication reports: In both the original and validation cohorts, the classifier was reported to diagnose cytomegalovirus status with high specificity and sensitivity. A later genetic analysis associated a missense DCLRE1C variant with V-gene and J-gene trimming of TCR beta chains, and an independent cohort replicated the association. At a false discovery rate of 0.05, a later analysis linked about 17,000 TCR beta sequences to specific HLA alleles. It was suggested by the authors that the approach could potentially be generalized to other disease states and immunological phenotypes. A later analysis found that most CMV-associated TCR beta chains appeared HLA-restricted, with HLA associations seemingly driven largely by CMV exposure. According to a later analysis, TCR association rates differed among HLA loci, with DRB1 alleles showing the most associated TCRs and HLA-C alleles showing the fewest. Correlated functional status among segregating V segments might be attributable to linkage disequilibrium, but an unknown experimental factor could not be ruled out. Compared with the approximately 710-donor mean, donors in an Asian-associated ancestry cluster had fewer N-insertions in productive TCRs, according to a later genetic analysis. For the cohort, immune exposure information was limited to CMV serostatus. The sequencing pipeline was judged likely to have produced a cluster of highly shared sequence variants as a technical artifact. While some public TCRs were present in many individuals, most TCR sequences turned up only very rarely across donors. Roughly uniform sequencing depth across donors was assumed in presence/absence analyses, although this assumption may not hold. When HLA alleles, especially DR and DQ, strongly co-occurred, TCR associations were difficult to assign to individual alleles. Because counts were too low, seventeen rarely observed V segments, including chromosome 9 orphons, were excluded from the earlier analysis of 587 of the donors. Several of the top co-occurrence clusters appeared to be linked to parvovirus B19, influenza, CMV and Epstein-Barr virus, according to a later analysis. HLA typing was unavailable for some donors at each locus, so association tests used only the typed subset. Broadly in line with IMGT annotations, most TCR beta V segments showed up in productive rearrangements about 87% or about 30% of the time in an earlier analysis of under 700 of the donors. A further reported finding was that TCR beta sequences accurately predicted the HLA-A and HLA-B alleles for most subjects in the first cohort. A total of 164 TCR beta chains were listed by the study as associated with cytomegalovirus. Compared with equally common non-associated chains, HLA-associated TCR beta chains in a later analysis were more clonally expanded and had lower generation probabilities. A few of the identified cytomegalovirus-associated TCR beta chains were confirmed in vitro to be specific for cytomegalovirus antigens. Because the 87-base-pair reads could not distinguish some IMGT-functional V segments, including TRBV6-2 and TRBV6-3, those segments were excluded. The cohort was sequenced for TCR beta chains only, and without alpha or paired-chain data the features that could be detected were limited.

The rearrangement combines TRBV6-5 with TRBJ1-1, with no confident D gene call. Sample: PBMCs. The TCR originated in a middle-aged man in good health and CMV-seropositive. CDR3 protein: CASHREVGGEAFF. The bases read TGTGCCAGCCATCGAGAGGTCGGAGGTGAAGCTTTCTTT.